This T cell receptor (beta chain) was sequenced in a study of T cell responses to AZD1222 COVID-19 vaccine. Only in-frame clones appear in the TCRdb table, and some are missing; sequencing was by immunoSEQ multiplex PCR. The data show 90,000 to 150,000 clones, around 87% seen once. The CDR3 has 14 amino acids. CDR1 is SGHAT and CDR2 is FQNNGV in the germline V gene. V was pared by 0 bases and J by 6 bases, with 12 bases between. The chain couples TRBV11-2 to TRBJ2-7, with D tentatively TRBD1 (6 bases). This clonotype originated in an adult who received the AZD1222 COVID-19 vaccine. Here the sequenced sample was peripheral blood, taken 28 days after the second AZD1222 dose. DNA for the CDR3: TGTGCCAGCAGCTTAGATAACAGGGTTAGCGAGCAGTACTTC. Residues: CASSLDNRVSEQYF.